The next 2 T cell receptor beta chains were all read from a single sample in a study of vaccination and CD4 T cells after COVID-19 (dated 2022 in TCRdb). These receptors lack a known antigen. Reading the label with the study, this specimen's treatment or condition is: 10-day PBMC culture with coronavirus spike peptide pools or control peptides (ViraFEST assay). CD4+ T cells from unexposed donors were collected before the COVID-19 pandemic (2011-2018). The library came from PCR. For sequencing, an Illumina iSeq 100 was employed. DNA from cultured CD4+ T cells underwent TCR sequencing with the Oncomine TCR Beta short-read assay at the Johns Hopkins FTIC core. Clones were called with MiXCR by TCRdb after fastp trimmed the public reads at Q25, and only in-frame beta chains were retained. Every CDR3 protein is listed once, alongside the most common genes and DNA of its rows. The table for this sample lists 7,500 to 9,000 distinct CDR3 sequences; 45% of them were counted only once. Of the sample, approximately 19% falls within the top ten clones.

The material sequenced was CD4+ T cells from blood, cultured in vitro. These receptors were taken from a human donor in good health.

This rearrangement joins TRBV20-1 to TRBJ1-2, with D hard to call. Per germline, CDR1 DFQATT and CDR2 SNEGSKA (reference sequence). V was pared by 2 bases and J by 2 bases, with 9 bases between. The length of the CDR3 is 13 residues. Here the CDR3 DNA reads TGCAGTGCTAGAACCGAGGAAAACTATGGCTACACCTTC. It encodes CSARTEENYGYTF.

This clonotype has only a few counts. The chain couples TRBV20-1 to TRBJ2-7; 10 nucleotides align to TRBD1. CDR3 length: 16 residues. The germline CDR1 and CDR2 sequences are DFQATT and SNEGSKA (reference sequence). Trimming cost V 4 bases and J 3 bases; bases outside gene matches: 12. CDR3 sequence: CSATLLGTGALYEQYF. The CDR3 nucleotides read TGCAGTGCTACCCTCCTCGGGACAGGGGCCCTCTACGAGCAGTACTTC.